A selection of T cell receptor beta chains follows, all from one sample in a study of cytotoxic CD8 clonotypes in ibrutinib-treated CLL. The table came from immunoSEQ multiplex PCR; TCRdb's copy has only in-frame clones and leaves some out. The table includes about 130,000 clones, 70% to 80% detected once. Sequences were derived from PBMCs, sampled after 12 months of ibrutinib treatment. All receptors come from a human donor with chronic lymphocytic leukemia. Each CDR3 is given with its conserved first and last residue. Fields, in order: J gene, V gene, CDR3 protein.

TRBJ1-3	TRBV30	CAWSVALNSGNTIYF
TRBJ2-7	TRBV28	CASSLTQRAYEQYF
TRBJ1-5	TRBV6-6	CASSNRVNQPQHF
TRBJ1-1	TRBV4-2	CASSRIQGMNTEAFF
TRBJ1-2	TRBV19	CASSIEGRLLYGYTF
TRBJ1-2	TRBV7-9	CASSLGGGYGYTF
TRBJ2-1	TRBV6-6	CASSRWDGTTYNEQFF
TRBJ2-3	TRBV18	CASSPRGQGLDTQYF
TRBJ1-5	TRBV6-1	CASNHRDYNQPQHF
TRBJ2-7	TRBV5-1	CASSLVGNYEQYF
TRBJ2-1	TRBV28	CASSLISLGQFF
TRBJ2-7	TRBV10-3	CAISGSWTSGIREQYF
TRBJ1-2	TRBV19	CASSTGTYGYTF
TRBJ2-7	TRBV11-1	CASSSTSGSGVEQYF
TRBJ1-2	TRBV19	CASSIGRGWRYTF
TRBJ2-1	TRBV29-1	CSVEGRLAKTYNEQFF
TRBJ1-1	TRBV7-9	CASSWGTALAFF
TRBJ2-7	TRBV6-6	CASSSPGTAAYEQYF
TRBJ2-7	TRBV10-3	CAIRGSYEQYF
TRBJ1-1	TRBV7-9	CTTKGDFEAFF
TRBJ2-5	TRBV7-7	CASSLNGGSQETQYF
TRBJ2-7	TRBV30	CAWIPRWREDQRYEQYF
TRBJ1-2	TRBV6-5	CASSDRALGGYTF
TRBJ2-1	TRBV7-7	CASSRVLVDNEQFF
TRBJ1-5	TRBV7-2	CASSLAGTGEGQPQHF
TRBJ2-7	TRBV2	CASLVDRGVYEQYF
TRBJ2-1	TRBV10-3	CAISEMIQILKNNEQFF
TRBJ2-3	TRBV20-1	CSARSVDTQYF